Below, 16 T cell receptor beta chains from the same sample are listed, as sequenced in a study of T cell responses to AZD1222 COVID-19 vaccine. TCRdb's copy holds only in-frame clones and misses some; the assay was immunoSEQ multiplex PCR. Of about 70,000 clones in the sample, roughly 91% were seen once. The input for sequencing was peripheral blood, taken 28 days after the second dose of the MenACWY control vaccine. Receptor source: an adult who received the MenACWY meningococcal vaccine as a control.

The V and J genes are TRBV6-5 and TRBJ2-3; the D is unclear. V was shortened by 1 base and J by 0 bases, with 2 bases between the two germline ends. This CDR3 is built from 13 residues. Germline-derived CDR1 and CDR2 are MNHEY and SVGAGI. CDR3 in amino acids: CASSYYSTDTQYF. CDR3 in DNA: TGTGCCAGCAGTTACTACAGCACAGATACGCAGTATTTT.

The chain is built from TRBV30 and TRBJ1-2, with D possibly TRBD1 on 5 matching bases. In germline, CDR1 is GTSNPN, CDR2 SVGIG (reference sequence). The CDR3 is 12 residues long. The ends were cut back, 3 bases at V and 6 bases at J, with 11 bases in the middle. The CDR3 coding sequence is TGTGCCTGGAGCAGGGCCTGGGATGGCTACACCTTC. Amino acids: CAWSRAWDGYTF.

The V call is TRBV5-1, the J call TRBJ1-3, with D unclear. Trimming shortened V by 3 bases and J by 0 bases, and 10 bases separated the two germline ends. The germline V gene encodes CDR1 SGHRS and CDR2 YFSETQ. The CDR3 is 15 residues long. The CDR3 bases are TGCGCCAGCAGCTCCATAGGTACCTCTGGAAACACCATATATTTT. Translating it yields CASSSIGTSGNTIYF. Variable domain in full (rest from reference TRBV5-1 and TRBJ1-3): KAGVTQTPRYLIKTRGQQVTLSCSPISGHRSVSWYQQTPGQGLQFLFEYFSETQRNKGNFPGRFSGRQFSNSRSEMNVSTLELGDSALYLCASSSIGTSGNTIYFGEGSWLTVV.

This clone is medium-sized (0.01 to 0.1%) by share. The genes are TRBV6-1 and TRBJ2-2; tentatively, D is TRBD1 (6 bases). Germline lookup yields CDR1 MNHNS and CDR2 SASEGT. The CDR3 loop spans 16 amino acids. V was cut by 4 bases and J by 2 bases, with 14 bases left in between. In DNA, the CDR3 is TGTGCCAGCAGTGGCATGGTGGGGGCTAACACCGGGGAGCTGTTTTTT. Translating gives CASSGMVGANTGELFF.

V and J are TRBV28 and TRBJ1-2, with 7 bases lining up with TRBD1. The germline CDR1 and CDR2 sequences are MDHEN and SYDVKM. The CDR3 covers 15 residues. The J segment lost 1 base and the V segment lost 7 bases, leaving 9 bases of the junction unmatched. In DNA, the CDR3 is TGTGCCAGCACCACGCCGGGACAGAGTAACTATGGCTACACCTTC. Amino acids: CASTTPGQSNYGYTF.

The J gene is TRBJ2-4, the V gene TRBV27; no clear D. CDR1 is MNHEY, CDR2 SMNVEV, per germline (reference sequence). Trimming left V 0 bases short and J 1 base short, with 1 base between. This CDR3 comprises 13 residues. The CDR3 nucleotides are TGTGCCAGCAGTTTATCGGCCAAAAACATTCAGTACTTC. It yields the protein CASSLSAKNIQYF.

The chain is built from TRBV29-1 and TRBJ1-1, with 7 bases aligning to TRBD1. The CDR3 consists of 13 residues. After removal of 6 bases from V and 2 bases from J, the junction contained 6 bases not matched to a gene. The germline V gene encodes CDR1 SQVTM and CDR2 ANQGSEA. The CDR3 nucleotides read TGCAGCGTCTACCAAGGGGGCAACACTGAAGCTTTCTTT. Amino acid sequence: CSVYQGGNTEAFF.

V and J are TRBV9 and TRBJ2-2, with no clear D. Germline V gene data show CDR1 as SGDLS and CDR2 as YYNGEE. CDR3 length equals 15 residues. The V end was cut by 4 bases, the J end by 6 bases, with 16 bases between. The CDR3: CASSPRRMGAGELFF. The CDR3 DNA sequence: TGTGCCAGCAGCCCGCGTAGAATGGGTGCCGGGGAGCTGTTTTTT. Supplemented by reference TRBV9 and TRBJ2-2, the full variable domain reads DSGVTQTPKHLITATGQRVTLRCSPRSGDLSVYWYQQSLDQGLQFLIQYYNGEERAKGNILERFSAQQFPDLHSELNLSSLELGDSALYFCASSPRRMGAGELFFGEGSRLTVL.

This chain joins TRBV12-3 or TRBV12-4 and TRBJ1-2; 9 bases are a match to TRBD1. V dropped 5 bases and J dropped 6; count of bases not matched to a gene: 4. This CDR3 comprises 13 residues. The CDR3 bases are TGTGCCAGCAGTACGGGGACAGGGAATGGCTACACCTTC. Its translation: CASSTGTGNGYTF.

The sample holds a few counts of this clone. This chain uses TRBV28 with TRBJ2-7; weak D call: TRBD2 (6 bases). CDR1 MDHEN and CDR2 SYDVKM come from the germline V gene. V lost 5 bases and J lost 6, with 17 bases in between. This CDR3 region has 14 residues. The CDR3 sequence: CASSPDGTYLEQYF. CDR3 nucleotides: TGTGCCAGCAGTCCCGACGGGACTTATCTCGAGCAGTACTTC.

This sequence joins TRBV19 and TRBJ2-7; 10 nucleotides match TRBD1. V was clipped by 7 bases and J by 5 bases; unmatched bases: 2. CDR1 and CDR2 from the germline V gene are LNHDA and SQIVND (reference sequence). The CDR3 contains 12 residues. In DNA, the CDR3 is TGTGCCAGTACTGGGACAGGGGACGAGCAGTACTTC. The encoded protein is CASTGTGDEQYF.

This chain joins TRBV11-2 and TRBJ2-1; D could derive from TRBD1 or TRBD2 (6 bases each). V lost 2 bases, J lost 5 bases, and 13 bases lay in between. Looked up from germline, CDR1 is SGHAT and CDR2 is FQNNGV. CDR3 length: 15 residues. Written as DNA, the CDR3 is TGTGCCAGCAGCTTAATACGGGGGCGAGACAATGAGCAGTTCTTC. Protein sequence: CASSLIRGRDNEQFF.

This clone was detected only once. The gene calls are TRBV19 and TRBJ1-5; no definite D call. Looked up from germline, CDR1 is LNHDA and CDR2 is SQIVND (reference sequence). The CDR3 runs 15 residues. V lost 2 bases, J lost 5 bases, and 13 bases lay in between. In nucleotides, the CDR3 is TGTGCCAGTAGTATACATGAGGGAGTGGATCAGCCCCAGCATTTT. Translation: CASSIHEGVDQPQHF.

The CDR3 region has the DNA TGTGCCAGCATGAACGGTCGGTCGAGAGTCTACACCTTC. Amino acids: CASMNGRSRVYTF. The chain recombines TRBV28 with TRBJ1-2; no clear D. The CDR3 runs to 13 residues. Trimming removed 7 bases at V and 10 bases at J, with 19 bases between. Germline CDR1 and CDR2: MDHEN and SYDVKM.

The chain employs TRBV10-3 and TRBJ1-1; maybe TRBD1 (5 bases). The CDR3 extends over 12 amino acids. The V gene's germline CDR1 is ENHRY and CDR2 SYGVKD. V was shortened by 3 bases and J by 6 bases, with 8 bases between the two germline ends. CDR3 nucleotides: TGTGCCATCAGTGATCGGGGGTCTGAAGCTTTCTTT. Its protein is CAISDRGSEAFF.

The rearrangement joins TRBV11-2 to TRBJ2-7; TRBD2 aligns across 8 bases. V shed 5 bases and J 2 bases; nucleotides not matched to a gene: 8. The CDR3 length is 15 residues. Germline CDR1 is SGHAT and CDR2 is FQNNGV. CDR3 amino acids: CASSETSGTTYEQYF. In DNA, the CDR3 is TGTGCCAGCAGCGAAACTAGCGGCACCACCTACGAGCAGTACTTC.